This TCR beta chain was documented in a study of T cells after yellow fever vaccination. MiXCR, run by TCRdb on the 5' RACE reads, gives a single entry per CDR3 protein. This sample has under 550,000 distinct CDR3 sequences; just over 20% occur once, and the top ten carry roughly a sixth. The CDR3 covers 15 residues. Looked up from germline, CDR1 is SGHTA and CDR2 is FQGNSA. The ends lost 5 bases at V and 4 bases at J; junction bases unmatched: 7. V gene TRBV7-2 combines with J gene TRBJ1-4; 7 positions match TRBD1. The input for sequencing was PBMCs, taken roughly 20 days after the first yellow fever vaccination. The source of this sequence is a man between 18 and 29 years old who received the YFV17D yellow fever vaccine. This CDR3 reads CASSRVTGLNEKLFF. CDR3 DNA: TGTGCCAGCAGCCGGGTGACAGGGCTTAATGAAAAACTGTTTTTT.